The rows below give T cell receptor beta chains drawn from one sample of a study of T-cell reconstitution after alpha-beta-depleted transplantation in children. TCRdb processed the PCR reads anew with MiXCR; each CDR3 protein has one entry. The table shows 75,000 to 80,000 distinct CDR3 sequences, with roughly 18% occurring only once. The sequencing used PBMCs, mostly from graft donor cells, collected 360 days after TCRalphabeta/CD19-depleted stem cell transplant. These receptors came from a male patient aged 2-15 years who had a stem cell transplant for acute lymphoblastic leukemia, so the T cells may come from the graft donor. Both conserved end residues are part of each CDR3. Each record gives: J gene, V gene, D gene, clone size, CDR3 protein, CDR3 DNA. A D gene is named only where the DNA matches it firmly. Where a row states a size, it is once, few, many or the class of an expanded clone; other rows omit it.

TRBJ2-3	TRBV24-1	.	few	CATTAGAKLDTQYF	TGTGCCACCACGGCGGGGGCGAAATTAGATACGCAGTATTTT
TRBJ2-3	TRBV28	.	.	CASSFFIKGTDTQYF	TGTGCCAGCAGTTTTTTTATAAAGGGCACAGATACGCAGTATTTT
TRBJ2-2	TRBV5-1	.	.	CASSFTRPANTGELFFF	.
TRBJ2-3	TRBV11-1	TRBD2	few	CASSSRPGLAGASSTDTQYF	TGTGCCAGCAGCTCTAGACCGGGACTAGCGGGAGCGAGTAGCACAGATACGCAGTATTTT
TRBJ2-7	TRBV6-5	.	.	CASSYSRISSYEQYF	TGTGCCAGCAGTTACTCGAGGATCAGCTCCTACGAGCAGTACTTC
TRBJ2-7	TRBV12-3/TRBV12-4	TRBD2	.	CASRSSGRFPYEQYF	TGTGCCAGCAGATCTAGCGGGAGGTTCCCCTACGAGCAGTACTTC
TRBJ2-3	TRBV7-2	TRBD2	many	CASSYSRGSNTQYF	TGTGCCAGCAGCTATTCCCGCGGGAGTAATACGCAGTATTTT
TRBJ1-4	TRBV12-3/TRBV12-4	.	few	CASSFTQGTIEKLFF	TGTGCCAGCAGTTTCACCCAGGGAACGATTGAAAAACTGTTTTTT
TRBJ1-1	TRBV5-1	.	few	CASSGRRGNTEAFF	TGCGCCAGCAGCGGCCGTAGGGGGAACACTGAAGCTTTCTTT
TRBJ2-4	TRBV7-9	.	.	CASSLLKNIQYF	TGTGCCAGCAGCTTACTAAAAAACATTCAGTACTTC
TRBJ2-2	TRBV7-9	.	.	CASSSRSTGELFF	TGTGCCAGCAGCTCCCGCTCCACCGGGGAGCTGTTTTTT
TRBJ1-6	TRBV4-1	.	.	CASSQELRGAYSPLHF	TGCGCCAGCAGCCAAGAATTGAGGGGCGCGTATTCACCCCTCCACTTT
TRBJ2-5	TRBV7-9	TRBD2	.	CASSFQAGTQETQYF	TGTGCCAGCAGCTTTCAAGCGGGGACCCAAGAGACCCAGTACTTC